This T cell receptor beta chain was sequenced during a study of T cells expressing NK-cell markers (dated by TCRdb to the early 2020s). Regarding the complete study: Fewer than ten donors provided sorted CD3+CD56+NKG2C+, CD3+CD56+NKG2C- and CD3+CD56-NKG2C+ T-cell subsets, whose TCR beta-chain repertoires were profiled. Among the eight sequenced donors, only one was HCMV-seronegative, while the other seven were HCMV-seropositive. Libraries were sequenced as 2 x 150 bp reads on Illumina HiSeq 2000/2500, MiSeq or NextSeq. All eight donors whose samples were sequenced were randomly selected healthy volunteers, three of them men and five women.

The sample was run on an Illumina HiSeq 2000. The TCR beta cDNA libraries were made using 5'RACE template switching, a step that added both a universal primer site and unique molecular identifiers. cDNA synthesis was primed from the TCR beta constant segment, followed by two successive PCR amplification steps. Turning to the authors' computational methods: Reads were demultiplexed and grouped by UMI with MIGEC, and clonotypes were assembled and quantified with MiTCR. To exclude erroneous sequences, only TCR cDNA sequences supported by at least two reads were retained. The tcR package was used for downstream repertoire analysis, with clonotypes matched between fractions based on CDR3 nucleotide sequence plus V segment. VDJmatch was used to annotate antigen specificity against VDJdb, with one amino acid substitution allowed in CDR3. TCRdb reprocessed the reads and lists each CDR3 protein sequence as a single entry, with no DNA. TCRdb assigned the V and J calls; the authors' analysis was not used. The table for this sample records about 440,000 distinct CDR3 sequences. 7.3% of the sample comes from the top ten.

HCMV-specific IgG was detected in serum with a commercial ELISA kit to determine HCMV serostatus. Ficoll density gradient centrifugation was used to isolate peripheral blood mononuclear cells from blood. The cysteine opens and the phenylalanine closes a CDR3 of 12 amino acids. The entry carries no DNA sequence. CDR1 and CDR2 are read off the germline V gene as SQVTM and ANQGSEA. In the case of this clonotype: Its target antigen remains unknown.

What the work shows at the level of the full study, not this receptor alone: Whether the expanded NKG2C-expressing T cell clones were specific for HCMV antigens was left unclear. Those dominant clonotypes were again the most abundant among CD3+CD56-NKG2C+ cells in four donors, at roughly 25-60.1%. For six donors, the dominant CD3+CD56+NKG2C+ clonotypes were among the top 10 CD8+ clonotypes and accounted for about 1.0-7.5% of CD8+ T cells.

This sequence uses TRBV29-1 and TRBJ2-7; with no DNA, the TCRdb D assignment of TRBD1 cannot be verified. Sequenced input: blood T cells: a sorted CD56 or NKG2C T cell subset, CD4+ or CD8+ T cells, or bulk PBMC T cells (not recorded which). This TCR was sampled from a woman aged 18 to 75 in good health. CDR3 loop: CSAGTGEYEQYF.